This T cell receptor (beta chain) was documented in a study of blood T cell repertoires in COVID-19. Study as a whole: Samples taken during acute and convalescent COVID-19 were collected in the United States, Italy and Spain.

This table comes from immunoSEQ multiplex PCR, and its TCRdb copy is limited to in-frame clones, with some not included. The sample lists some 210,000 clones, roughly four fifths occurring once. The CDR3 spans 17 residues. CDR1 is MNHEY and CDR2 is SVGEGT in the germline V gene. Germline trimming cut 4 bases from V and 6 bases from J; bases unmatched to any gene: 18. The V call is TRBV6-2 or TRBV6-3, the J call TRBJ2-7, with 7 bases matching TRBD1. The receptor comes from a middle-aged woman with acute or convalescent COVID-19. Sequenced: peripheral blood. The CDR3 protein is CASSSPHDRAQGGEQYF. DNA for the CDR3: TGTGCCAGCAGTTCCCCCCATGACAGGGCACAAGGTGGCGAGCAGTACTTC.